The source of this T cell receptor (beta chain) is a study of blood T cell repertoires in COVID-19. Across the whole study: COVID-19 samples collected from the United States, Italy and Spain covered acute and convalescent phases. Nucleic acid was either cDNA or gDNA, and it came from T cells, B-cell-depleted T cells, or PBMCs.

Sequencing used immunoSEQ multiplex PCR; TCRdb keeps in-frame clones, though not all of them. This sample has some 150,000 clones, with around 85% found just once. Germline CDR1 reads LGHNA; CDR2 reads YSLEER. The V gene end was trimmed by 1 base and the J gene end by 1 base; junction bases not matched to a gene: 0. The CDR3 runs to 15 residues. Input material: peripheral blood. This chain joins TRBV4-3 and TRBJ2-5; 10 bases line up with TRBD1. This clonotype was obtained from a man aged 70 or older with acute or convalescent COVID-19. The CDR3 coding sequence is TGCGCCAGCAGCCAAGGACAGGGGGCCCAAGAGACCCAGTACTTC. The encoded protein is CASSQGQGAQETQYF.